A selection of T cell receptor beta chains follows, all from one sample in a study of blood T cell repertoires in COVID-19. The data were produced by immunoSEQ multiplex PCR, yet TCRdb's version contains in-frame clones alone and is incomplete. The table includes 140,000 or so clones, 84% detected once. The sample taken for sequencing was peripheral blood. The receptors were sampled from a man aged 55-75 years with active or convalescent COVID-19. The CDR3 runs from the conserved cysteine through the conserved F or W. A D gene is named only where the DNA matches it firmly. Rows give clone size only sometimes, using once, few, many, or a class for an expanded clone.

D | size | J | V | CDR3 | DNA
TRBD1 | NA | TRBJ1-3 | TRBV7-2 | CASSFYSSGQGGTIYF | TGTGCCAGCAGCTTTTACTCCAGCGGCCAGGGGGGCACCATATATTTT
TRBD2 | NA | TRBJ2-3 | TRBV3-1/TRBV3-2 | CASSQGLLAGLEVTQYF | TGTGCCAGCAGCCAAGGACTACTAGCGGGGCTGGAGGTTACGCAGTATTTT
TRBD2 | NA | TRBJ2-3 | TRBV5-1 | CASSFGPATSGSTDTQYF | TGCGCCAGCAGCTTTGGGCCGGCGACTAGCGGAAGCACAGATACGCAGTATTTT
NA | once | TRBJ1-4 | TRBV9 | CASSVATGEKLFF | TGTGCCAGCAGCGTGGCAACAGGAGAAAAACTGTTTTTT
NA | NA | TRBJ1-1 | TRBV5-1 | CASSLARLNTEAFF | TGCGCCAGCAGCTTGGCCAGATTGAACACTGAAGCTTTCTTT
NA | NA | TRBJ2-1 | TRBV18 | CASSPRGTYNEQFF | TGTGCCAGCTCACCAAGGGGTACCTACAATGAGCAGTTCTTC
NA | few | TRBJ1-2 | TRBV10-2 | CASSEVGEGYTF | TGCGCCAGCAGTGAAGTCGGTGAGGGCTACACCTTC
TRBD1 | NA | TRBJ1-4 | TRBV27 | CASSPAPGQGLKKLFF | TGTGCCAGCAGTCCGGCTCCGGGACAGGGGTTGAAAAAACTGTTTTTT
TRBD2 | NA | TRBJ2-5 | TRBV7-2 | CASSPGTSGGYFGTQYF | TGTGCCAGCAGCCCCGGGACTAGCGGGGGGTATTTCGGGACCCAGTACTTC
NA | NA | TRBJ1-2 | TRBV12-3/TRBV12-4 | CASSLEYSYGYTF | TGTGCCAGCAGTTTAGAATACAGCTATGGCTACACCTTC
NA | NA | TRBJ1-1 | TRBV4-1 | CASSPKTGSLEAFF | TGCGCCAGCAGCCCCAAGACAGGATCCCTTGAAGCTTTCTTT
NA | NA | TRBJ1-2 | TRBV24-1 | CATSDHQVNYGYTF | TGTGCCACCAGTGACCATCAGGTCAACTATGGCTACACCTTC
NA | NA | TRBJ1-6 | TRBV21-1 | CASSRTPTNSPLHF | TGTGCCAGCAGCAGGACACCTACGAATTCACCCCTCCACTTT
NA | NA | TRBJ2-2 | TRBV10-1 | CASSGDSRNTGELFF | TGCGCCAGCAGTGGGGACTCAAGAAACACCGGGGAGCTGTTTTTT
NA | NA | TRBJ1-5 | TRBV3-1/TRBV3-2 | CASSQAGGSQPQHF | TGTGCCAGCAGCCAAGCTGGGGGGTCCCAGCCCCAGCATTTT
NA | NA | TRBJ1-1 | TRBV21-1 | CASSTGRLNTEAFF | TGTGCCAGCAGTACAGGGAGATTGAACACTGAAGCTTTCTTT
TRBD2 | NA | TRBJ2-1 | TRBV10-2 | CASGLAGGNNEQFF | TGCGCCAGCGGACTAGCGGGGGGCAACAATGAGCAGTTCTTC
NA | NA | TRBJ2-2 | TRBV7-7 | CASSLVQADGGELFF | TGTGCCAGCAGCTTAGTACAGGCCGATGGCGGGGAGCTGTTTTTT